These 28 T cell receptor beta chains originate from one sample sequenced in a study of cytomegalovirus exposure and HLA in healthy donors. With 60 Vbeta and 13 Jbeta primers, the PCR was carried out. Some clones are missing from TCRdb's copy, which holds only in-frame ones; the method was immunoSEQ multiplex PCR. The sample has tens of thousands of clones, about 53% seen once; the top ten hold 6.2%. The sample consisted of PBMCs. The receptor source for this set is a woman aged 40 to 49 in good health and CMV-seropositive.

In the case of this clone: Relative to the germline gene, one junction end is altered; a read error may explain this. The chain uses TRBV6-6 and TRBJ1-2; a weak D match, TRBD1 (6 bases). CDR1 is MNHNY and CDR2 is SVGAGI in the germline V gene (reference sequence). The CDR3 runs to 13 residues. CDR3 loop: CASSNDRTNGYTF. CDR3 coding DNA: TGTGCCAGCAGTAACGACAGGACGAATGGGTACACCTTC.

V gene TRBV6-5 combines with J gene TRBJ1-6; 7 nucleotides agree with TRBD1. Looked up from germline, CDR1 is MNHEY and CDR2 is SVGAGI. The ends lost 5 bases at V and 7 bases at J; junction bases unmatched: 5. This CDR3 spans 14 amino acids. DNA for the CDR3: TGTGCCAGCAGTCTCCGGGACAGAAATTCACCCCTCCACTTT. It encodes CASSLRDRNSPLHF.

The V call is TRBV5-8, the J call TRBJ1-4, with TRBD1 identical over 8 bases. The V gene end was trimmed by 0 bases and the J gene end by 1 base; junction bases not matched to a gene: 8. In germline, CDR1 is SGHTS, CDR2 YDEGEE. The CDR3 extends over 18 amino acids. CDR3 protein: CASSLDRGVHGTNEKLFF. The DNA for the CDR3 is TGTGCCAGCAGCTTGGACAGGGGGGTACATGGAACTAATGAAAAACTGTTTTTT.

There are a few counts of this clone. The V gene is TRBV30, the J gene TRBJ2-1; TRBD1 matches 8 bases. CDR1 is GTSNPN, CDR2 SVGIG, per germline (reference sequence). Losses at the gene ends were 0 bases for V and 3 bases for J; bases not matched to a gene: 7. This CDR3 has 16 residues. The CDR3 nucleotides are TGTGCCTGGAGTGTACTCTTTGGACAGGGCTACAATGAGCAGTTCTTC. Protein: CAWSVLFGQGYNEQFF.

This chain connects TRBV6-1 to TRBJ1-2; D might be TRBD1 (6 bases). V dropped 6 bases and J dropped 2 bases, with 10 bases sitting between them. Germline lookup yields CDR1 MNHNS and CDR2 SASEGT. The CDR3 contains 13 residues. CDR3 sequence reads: CASRAQGNYGYTF. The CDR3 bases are TGTGCCAGCAGAGCTCAGGGGAACTATGGCTACACCTTC.

Written as DNA, the CDR3 is TGTGCCAGCAGTGAAGTCGGGGGGGCCTCGGAGACCCAGTACTTC. Encoded protein: CASSEVGGASETQYF. The V call is TRBV6-1, the J call TRBJ2-5, with 8 bases matching TRBD2. The germline V gene has CDR1 MNHNS and CDR2 SASEGT. The length of the CDR3 is 15 residues. V was pared by 1 base and J by 5 bases, with 6 bases of the junction left unmatched.

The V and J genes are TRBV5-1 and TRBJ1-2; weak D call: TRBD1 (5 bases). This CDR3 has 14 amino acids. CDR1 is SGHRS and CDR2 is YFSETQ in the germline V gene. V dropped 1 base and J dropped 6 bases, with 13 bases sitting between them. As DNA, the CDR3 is TGCGCCAGCAGCTTGAAAACCTCAGGGAATGGCTACACCTTC. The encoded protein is CASSLKTSGNGYTF.

The CDR3 protein is CASSEGVMGAEQYF. CDR3 coding DNA: TGTGCCAGCAGTGAAGGAGTTATGGGGGCCGAGCAGTACTTC. V usage is TRBV6-1 and J usage is TRBJ2-7; tentatively, D is TRBD1 (6 bases). Trimming removed 1 base at V and 6 bases at J, with 13 bases between. Germline V gives CDR1 MNHNS, CDR2 SASEGT. CDR3 size: 14 residues.

The CDR3, as DNA: TGTGCCAGCAGTCAAACAGGGGGCGAATTTCAGCCCCAGCATTTT. The encoded protein is CASSQTGGEFQPQHF. This chain uses TRBV7-2 with TRBJ1-5; 9 bases align to TRBD1. J lost 6 bases, V lost 6 bases, and 9 bases had no gene match. Germline V gene lookup returns CDR1 SGHTA and CDR2 FQGNSA. The CDR3 consists of 15 residues.

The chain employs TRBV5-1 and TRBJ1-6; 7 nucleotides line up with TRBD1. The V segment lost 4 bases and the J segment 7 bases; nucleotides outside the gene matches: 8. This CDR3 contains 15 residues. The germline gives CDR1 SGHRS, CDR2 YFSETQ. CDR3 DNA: TGCGCCAGCAGCGTCGGGACAGATAGAAATTCACCCCTCCACTTT. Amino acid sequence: CASSVGTDRNSPLHF. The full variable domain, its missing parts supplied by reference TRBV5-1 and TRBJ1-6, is KAGVTQTPRYLIKTRGQQVTLSCSPISGHRSVSWYQQTPGQGLQFLFEYFSETQRNKGNFPGRFSGRQFSNSRSEMNVSTLELGDSALYLCASSVGTDRNSPLHFGNGTRLTVT.

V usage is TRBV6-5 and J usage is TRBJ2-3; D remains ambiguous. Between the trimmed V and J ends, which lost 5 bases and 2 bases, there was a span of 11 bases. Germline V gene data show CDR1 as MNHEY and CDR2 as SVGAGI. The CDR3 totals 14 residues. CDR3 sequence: CASSRGPLTDTQYF. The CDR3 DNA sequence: TGTGCCAGCAGTCGCGGTCCACTCACAGATACGCAGTATTTT.

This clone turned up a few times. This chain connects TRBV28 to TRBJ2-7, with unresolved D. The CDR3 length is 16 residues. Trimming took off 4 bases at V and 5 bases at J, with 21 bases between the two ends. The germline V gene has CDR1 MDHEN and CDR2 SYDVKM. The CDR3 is CASSSQWAKVVNEQYF. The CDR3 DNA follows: TGTGCCAGCAGTTCCCAGTGGGCCAAAGTGGTGAACGAGCAGTACTTC.

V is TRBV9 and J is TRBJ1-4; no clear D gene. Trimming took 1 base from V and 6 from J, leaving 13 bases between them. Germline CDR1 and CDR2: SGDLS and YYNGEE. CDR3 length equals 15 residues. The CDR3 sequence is CASSVMATSDEKLFF. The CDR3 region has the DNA TGTGCCAGCAGCGTAATGGCCACGAGCGATGAAAAACTGTTTTTT.

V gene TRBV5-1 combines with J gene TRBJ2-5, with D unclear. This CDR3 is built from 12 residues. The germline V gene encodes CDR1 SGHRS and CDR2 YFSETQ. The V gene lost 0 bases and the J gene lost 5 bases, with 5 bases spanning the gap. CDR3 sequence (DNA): TGCGCCAGCAGCTTGGACGGGGAGACCCAGTACTTC. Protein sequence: CASSLDGETQYF.

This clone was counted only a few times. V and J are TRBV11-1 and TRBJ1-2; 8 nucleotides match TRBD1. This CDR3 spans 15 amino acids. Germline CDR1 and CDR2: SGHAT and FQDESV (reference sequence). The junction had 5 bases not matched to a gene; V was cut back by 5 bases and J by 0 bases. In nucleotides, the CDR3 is TGTGCCAGCAGCAGTCGGACAGGGACTAACTATGGCTACACCTTC. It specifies CASSSRTGTNYGYTF.

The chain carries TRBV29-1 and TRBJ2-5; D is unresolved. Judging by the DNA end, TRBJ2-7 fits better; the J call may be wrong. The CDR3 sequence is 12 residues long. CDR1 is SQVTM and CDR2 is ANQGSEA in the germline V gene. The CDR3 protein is CSVVGGSYEQYF. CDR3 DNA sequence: TGCAGCGTTGTTGGCGGATCCTACGAGCAGTACTTC.

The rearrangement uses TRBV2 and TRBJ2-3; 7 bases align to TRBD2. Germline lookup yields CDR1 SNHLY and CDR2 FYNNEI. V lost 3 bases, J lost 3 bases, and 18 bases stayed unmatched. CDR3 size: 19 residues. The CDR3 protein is CASSEGGVAGVLGTDTQYF. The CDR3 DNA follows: TGTGCCAGCAGTGAGGGAGGGGTCGCGGGGGTACTGGGAACAGATACGCAGTATTTT.

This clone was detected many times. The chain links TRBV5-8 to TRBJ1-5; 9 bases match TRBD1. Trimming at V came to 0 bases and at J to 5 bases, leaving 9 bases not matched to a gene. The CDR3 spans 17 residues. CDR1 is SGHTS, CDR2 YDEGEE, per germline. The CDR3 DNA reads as TGTGCCAGCAGCTTGGGGGGGCCGGGACAGGGCTATCAGCCCCAGCATTTT. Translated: CASSLGGPGQGYQPQHF. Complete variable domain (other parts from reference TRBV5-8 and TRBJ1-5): EAGVTQSPTHLIKTRGQQATLRCSPISGHTSVYWYQQALGLGLQFLLWYDEGEERNRGNFPPRFSGRQFPNYSSELNVNALELEDSALYLCASSLGGPGQGYQPQHFGDGTRLSIL.

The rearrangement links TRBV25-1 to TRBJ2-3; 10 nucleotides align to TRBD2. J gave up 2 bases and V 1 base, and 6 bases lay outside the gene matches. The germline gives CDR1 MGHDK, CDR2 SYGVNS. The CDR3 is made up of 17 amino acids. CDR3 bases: TGTGCCAGCAGTGAATTCAGTAGCGGGGGGCTCACAGATACGCAGTATTTT. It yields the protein CASSEFSSGGLTDTQYF.

CDR3 DNA sequence: TGTGCCAGCAGTGAGTTAGGGACTAGCGAGGAGCAGTTCTTC. Its protein product is CASSELGTSEEQFF. V is TRBV6-1 and J is TRBJ2-1; 10 bases match TRBD2. Per the germline V gene, CDR1 is MNHNS and CDR2 is SASEGT. CDR3 length equals 14 residues. Trimming cost V 3 bases and J 10 bases; bases outside gene matches: 6.

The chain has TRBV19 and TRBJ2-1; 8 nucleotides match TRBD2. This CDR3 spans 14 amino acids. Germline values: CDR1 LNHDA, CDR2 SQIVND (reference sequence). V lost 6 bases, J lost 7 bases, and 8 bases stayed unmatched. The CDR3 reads CASSVGGVVNEQFF. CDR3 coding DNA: TGTGCCAGTAGCGTCGGGGGGGTAGTAAATGAGCAGTTCTTC.

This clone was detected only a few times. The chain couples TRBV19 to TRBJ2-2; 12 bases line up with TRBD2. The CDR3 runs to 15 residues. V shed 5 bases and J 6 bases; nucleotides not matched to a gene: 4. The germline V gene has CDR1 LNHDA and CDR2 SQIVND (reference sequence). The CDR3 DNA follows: TGTGCCAGTAGTTTACTAGCGGGGGGCCCCGGGGAGCTGTTTTTT. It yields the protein CASSLLAGGPGELFF.

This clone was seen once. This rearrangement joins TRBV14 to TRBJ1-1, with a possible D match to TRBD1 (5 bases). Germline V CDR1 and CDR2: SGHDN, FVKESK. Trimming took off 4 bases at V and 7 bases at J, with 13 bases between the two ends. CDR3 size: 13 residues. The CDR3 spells CASSRRQMNEAFF. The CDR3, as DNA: TGTGCCAGCAGCCGAAGACAGATGAATGAAGCTTTCTTT.

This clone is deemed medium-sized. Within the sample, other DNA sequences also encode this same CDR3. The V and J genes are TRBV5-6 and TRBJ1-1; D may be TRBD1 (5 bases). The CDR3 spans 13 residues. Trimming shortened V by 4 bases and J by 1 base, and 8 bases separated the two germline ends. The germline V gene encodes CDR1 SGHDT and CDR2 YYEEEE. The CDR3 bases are TGTGCCAGCAGCCCGGGGGGGAACACTGAAGCTTTCTTT. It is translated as CASSPGGNTEAFF.

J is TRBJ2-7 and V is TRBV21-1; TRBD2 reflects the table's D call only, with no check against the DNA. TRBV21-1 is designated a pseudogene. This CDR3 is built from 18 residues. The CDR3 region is CASGGVKRGALSSYEQYF. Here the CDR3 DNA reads TGTGCCAGCGGGGGGGTTAAGCGGGGGGCCCTTTCCTCCTACGAGCAGTACTTC.

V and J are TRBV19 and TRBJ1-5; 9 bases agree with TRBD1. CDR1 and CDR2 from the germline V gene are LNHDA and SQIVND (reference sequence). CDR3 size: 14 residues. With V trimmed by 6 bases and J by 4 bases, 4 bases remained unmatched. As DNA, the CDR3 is TGTGCCAGTAGGGCCGGGACAGGGAATCAGCCCCAGCATTTT. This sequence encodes CASRAGTGNQPQHF.

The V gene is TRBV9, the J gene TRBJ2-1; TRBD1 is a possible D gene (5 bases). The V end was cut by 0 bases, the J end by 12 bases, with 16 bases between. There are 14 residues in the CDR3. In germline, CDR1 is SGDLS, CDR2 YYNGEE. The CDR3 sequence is CASSVEPGLPTQFF. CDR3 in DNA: TGTGCCAGCAGCGTAGAACCAGGGCTTCCCACGCAGTTCTTC.

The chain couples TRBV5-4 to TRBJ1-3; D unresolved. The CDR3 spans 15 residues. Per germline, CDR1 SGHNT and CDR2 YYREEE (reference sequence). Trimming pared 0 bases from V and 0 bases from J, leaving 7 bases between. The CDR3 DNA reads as TGTGCCAGCAGCTTGGGTGAGAGCTCTGGAAACACCATATATTTT. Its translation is CASSLGESSGNTIYF.